This T cell receptor (beta chain) emerged from a study of blood T cells in healthy people across ages. Study-wide results and caveats: Expanded clonotype shifts may have been confounded, as the donors had an unknown CMV status.

The ends were cut back, 5 bases at V and 4 bases at J, with 17 bases in the middle. Germline CDR1 reads SGHTA; CDR2 reads FQGTGA. The CDR3 has 15 residues. This clonotype was found a few times. Its specificity is not known. The use of a sample-barcoded 5' primer and a J-beta primer mix characterized a second PCR of 7 to 11 cycles. With 12 random nucleotides, a template-switch adaptor tagged each individual cDNA molecule. TCRdb fed the 5' RACE reads into MiXCR, producing one record per CDR3 protein. The sample includes around 280,000 distinct CDR3 sequences, 25% to 30% of them seen just once. The chain links TRBV7-3 to TRBJ2-5; D may be TRBD2 (5 bases). This receptor was obtained from a woman aged 65 to 85 in good health. Sequenced input: blood. CDR3 in amino acids: CASSPSQRRGETQYF. DNA for the CDR3: TGTGCCAGCAGCCCCTCCCAGCGGCGAGGAGAGACCCAGTACTTC.